The T cell receptor beta chain described here comes from a study of OX40 agonist ivuxolimab in advanced cancers. About the research overall: Ivuxolimab, an agonistic anti-OX40 (CD134) antibody, was given to patients. Every 2 weeks, patients got intravenous ivuxolimab at one of six dose levels (0.01-10 mg/kg). Three partial responders included one hepatocellular carcinoma patient and two cutaneous melanoma patients.

Findings of the study overall: Nonresponders, in some cases, also had low normalized T-cell clonal expansion.

Comments on this clone: Its antigen remains unidentified.

This CDR3 has 14 amino acids. V dropped 5 bases and J dropped 1; count of bases not matched to a gene: 3. The germline V gene encodes CDR1 SGDLS and CDR2 YYNGEE. TCRdb keeps only in-frame clones here, not all; method: immunoSEQ multiplex PCR. The table records over 100,000 clones, over 75% of them present only once. The receptor was derived from an adult with an advanced solid tumor such as melanoma, head and neck, liver or kidney cancer. Here the sequenced sample was CD4+ or CD8+ T cells sorted from blood, taken in a trial of the OX40 agonist ivuxolimab. The V and J genes are TRBV9 and TRBJ2-1, with 7 bases fitting TRBD1. Here the CDR3 DNA reads TGTGCCAGCAGGGCGACAGGGTCCTACAATGAGCAGTTCTTC. Translated, it gives CASRATGSYNEQFF.